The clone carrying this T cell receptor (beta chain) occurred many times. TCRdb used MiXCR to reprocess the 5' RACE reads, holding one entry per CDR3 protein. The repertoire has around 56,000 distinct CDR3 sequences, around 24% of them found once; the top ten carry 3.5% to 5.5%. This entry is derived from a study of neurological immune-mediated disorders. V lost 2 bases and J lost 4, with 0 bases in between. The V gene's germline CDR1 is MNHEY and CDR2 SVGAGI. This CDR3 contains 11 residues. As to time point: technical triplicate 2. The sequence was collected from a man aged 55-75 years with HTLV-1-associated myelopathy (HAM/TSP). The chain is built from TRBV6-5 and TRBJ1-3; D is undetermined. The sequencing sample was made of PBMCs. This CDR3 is CASSYGNTIYF. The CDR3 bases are TGTGCCAGCAGTTACGGAAACACCATATATTTT.